This TCR beta chain was documented in a study of blood T cell repertoires in COVID-19. This clone was detected many times. The V gene's germline CDR1 is SGHAT and CDR2 FQDESV (reference sequence). The CDR3 is made up of 15 amino acids. Unmatched junction bases numbered 7, after V lost 5 bases and J lost 7 bases. TCRdb's table, derived via immunoSEQ multiplex PCR, lists solely in-frame clones and lacks some. The sample carries about 330,000 clones, around 83% recorded once. This sequence joins TRBV11-1 and TRBJ2-1; TRBD2 agrees at 11 bases. Sequenced material: peripheral blood. This receptor was obtained from a woman aged 50 to 60 with acute or convalescent COVID-19. The CDR3 region has the DNA TGTGCCAGCAGCGCTCGACTAGCGGGAAGAAATGAGCAGTTCTTC. The encoded protein is CASSARLAGRNEQFF.